This T cell receptor (beta chain) appears in the sequencing data of a study of Ad26.COV2.S vaccination and SARS-CoV-2 variants. Study-level information: Ad26.COV2.S was injected intramuscularly once or twice, 56 days apart.

Regarding treatment: some 20 received Ad26.COV2.S at low or high dose, single or two shots; 5 received placebo; per-sample allocation not given. Material that was analyzed had been drawn on day 63 after the first vaccine or placebo injection. Donation came from an adult in Boston who was aged 18-55 years. An Ad26 vector carrying the Wuhan-strain SARS-CoV-2 spike served as the vaccine. Germline assignment: CDR1 SGHVS and CDR2 FQNEAQ. Trimming shortened V by 5 bases and J by 5 bases, and 13 bases separated the two germline ends. CDR3 size: 13 residues. Sequencing was performed with immunoSEQ multiplex PCR; in TCRdb, only in-frame clones are kept and a portion is missing. Of hundreds of thousands of clones listed, more than 85% were seen once; the top ten hold around 5.3%.

V usage is TRBV7-8 and J usage is TRBJ2-7; D not certain. This receptor was identified in a person between 18 and 65 years old who received the Ad26.COV2.S COVID-19 vaccine or a placebo. Sample: peripheral blood, taken in a trial of Ad26.COV2.S vaccine versus placebo. This CDR3 reads CASSPDRPDEQYF. DNA of the CDR3: TGTGCCAGCAGCCCAGACCGACCGGACGAGCAGTACTTC.